Reported below is one T cell receptor beta chain. Here immunoSEQ multiplex PCR was the method, and the copy in TCRdb shows in-frame clones only, minus some. Of about 470,000 clones detected, 70% to 80% appear once; the ten largest clones hold 13%. These data belong to a study of shared clonotypes between healthy human individuals. V shed 3 bases and J shed 2 bases, with 11 bases lying between them. This CDR3 spans 15 amino acids. The V gene's germline CDR1 is KGHSH and CDR2 LQKENI. Sample: PBMCs. The rearrangement links TRBV18 to TRBJ2-1; D possibly uses TRBD1 or TRBD2 (5 bases each). The TCR was taken from a woman in her forties in good health. Some clones in this sample may be carry-over from other donors' samples. The CDR3 DNA reads TGTGCCAGCTCACCTCCGAGGGACGCCTACAATGAGCAGTTCTTC. It codes for CASSPPRDAYNEQFF. Full variable domain (missing parts from reference TRBV18 and TRBJ2-1): NAGVMQNPRHLVRRRGQEARLRCSPMKGHSHVYWYRQLPEEGLKFMVYLQKENIIDESGMPKERFSAEFPKEGPSILRIQQVVRGDSAAYFCASSPPRDAYNEQFFGPGTRLTVL.